The present entry profiles one T cell receptor beta chain with its context. Its matching antigen is unknown. The source of the sample is a study of cytomegalovirus exposure and HLA in healthy donors. Study details: Drawn from HLA-typed donors, about 85 million unique TCRs were held in an early data release. Most genotyped donors, 75% to 85% of fewer than 400, had Caucasian-associated genetic ancestry. Study outcomes and limitations: In vitro checks showed that a few CMV-associated chains really do target CMV antigens. Trimming of TCR beta V- and J-genes showed a link, identified in a later analysis, to a missense DCLRE1C variant.

The PCR employed 60 Vbeta primers together with 13 Jbeta primers. Assay used: immunoSEQ multiplex PCR; TCRdb lists only in-frame clones, some missing. The sample shows about 100,000 clones, around 80% of them seen only once. CDR3 length equals 15 residues. CDR1 and CDR2 (germline): SGHNT, YYREEE (reference sequence). J gave up 5 bases and V 1 base, and 5 bases lay outside the gene matches. This sequence originates from a woman aged 45-65 years in good health and CMV-seropositive. Source material: PBMCs. V usage is TRBV5-4 and J usage is TRBJ2-2; TRBD1 matches at 7 bases. CDR3 nucleotide sequence: TGTGCCAGCAGCTTGCGGGACAGAGATACCGGGGAGCTGTTTTTT. It encodes CASSLRDRDTGELFF.